This T cell receptor beta chain emerged from a study of T cell responses to AZD1222 COVID-19 vaccine. General study results and limits: None of the repertoires were sampled until the peak T cell response had passed.

Germline assignment: CDR1 MDHEN and CDR2 SYDVKM. There are 13 residues in the CDR3. Trimming shortened V by 6 bases and J by 2 bases, and 5 bases separated the two germline ends. TCRdb's copy holds only in-frame clones and misses some; the assay was immunoSEQ multiplex PCR. This table holds 160,000 or so clones, roughly 89% found once. As to this clone: The antigen remains unidentified.

The sequence was collected from an adult in good health. This sample comprised peripheral blood, obtained on day 0 of AZD1222 vaccination. J is TRBJ1-6 and V is TRBV28; no clear D. The CDR3 spells CASRGTYNSPLHF. The CDR3 coding sequence is TGTGCCAGCAGGGGGACCTATAATTCACCCCTCCACTTT.